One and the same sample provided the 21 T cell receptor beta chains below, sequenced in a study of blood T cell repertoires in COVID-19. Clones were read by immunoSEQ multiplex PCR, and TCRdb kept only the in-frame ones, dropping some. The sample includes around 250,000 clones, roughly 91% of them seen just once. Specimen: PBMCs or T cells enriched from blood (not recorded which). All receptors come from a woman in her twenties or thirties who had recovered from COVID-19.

The CDR3 DNA reads TGTGCCAGCAGCCCTACTGGTATGAACTATGGCTACACCTTC. Translation gives CASSPTGMNYGYTF. The genes are TRBV5-4 and TRBJ1-2, with D uncertain. Germline lookup yields CDR1 SGHNT and CDR2 YYREEE (reference sequence). The V end lost 4 bases, the J end lost 2 bases, and 12 bases lay between the germline ends. The CDR3 has 14 residues.

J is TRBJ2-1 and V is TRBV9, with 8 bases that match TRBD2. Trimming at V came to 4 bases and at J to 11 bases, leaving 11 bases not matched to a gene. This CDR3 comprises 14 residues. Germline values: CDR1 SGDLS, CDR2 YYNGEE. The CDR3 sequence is CASSPGTRGNQQFF. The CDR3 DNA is TGTGCCAGCAGCCCCGGGACTAGGGGTAATCAGCAGTTCTTC.

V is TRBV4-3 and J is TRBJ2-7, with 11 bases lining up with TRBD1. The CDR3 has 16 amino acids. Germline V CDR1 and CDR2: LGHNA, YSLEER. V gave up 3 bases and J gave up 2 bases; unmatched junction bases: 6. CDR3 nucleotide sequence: TGCGCCAGCAGCCAGGAACCGGGACAGGGGGCCTACGAGCAGTACTTC. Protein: CASSQEPGQGAYEQYF.

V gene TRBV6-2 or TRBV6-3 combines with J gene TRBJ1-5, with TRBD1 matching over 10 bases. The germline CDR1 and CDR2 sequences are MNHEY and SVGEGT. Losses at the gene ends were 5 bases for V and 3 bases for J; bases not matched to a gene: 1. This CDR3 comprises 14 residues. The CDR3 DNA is TGTGCCAGCAGTAGACAGGGGGCCAATCAGCCCCAGCATTTT. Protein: CASSRQGANQPQHF.

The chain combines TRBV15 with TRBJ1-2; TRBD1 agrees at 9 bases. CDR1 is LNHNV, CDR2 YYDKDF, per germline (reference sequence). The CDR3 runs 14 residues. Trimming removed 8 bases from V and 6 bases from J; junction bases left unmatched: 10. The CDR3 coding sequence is TGTGCCACCCAAACCGGGACAGGGACCCATGGCTACACCTTC. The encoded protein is CATQTGTGTHGYTF.

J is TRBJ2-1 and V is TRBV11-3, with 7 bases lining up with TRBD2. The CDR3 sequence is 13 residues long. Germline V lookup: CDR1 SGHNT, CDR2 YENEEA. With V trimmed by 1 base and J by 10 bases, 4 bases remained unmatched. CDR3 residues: CASSLGGSGEQFF. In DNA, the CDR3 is TGTGCCAGCAGCTTAGGCGGGAGCGGAGAGCAGTTCTTC.

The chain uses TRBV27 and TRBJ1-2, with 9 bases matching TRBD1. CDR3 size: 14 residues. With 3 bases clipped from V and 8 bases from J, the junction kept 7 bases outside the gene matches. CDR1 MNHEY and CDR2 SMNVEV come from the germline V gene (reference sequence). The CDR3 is CASSLAGQGGGYTF. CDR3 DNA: TGTGCCAGCAGTTTGGCGGGACAGGGAGGGGGCTACACCTTC.

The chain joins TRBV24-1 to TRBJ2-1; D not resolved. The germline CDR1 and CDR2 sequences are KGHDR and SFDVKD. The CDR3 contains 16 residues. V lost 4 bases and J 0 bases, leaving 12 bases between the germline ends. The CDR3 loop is CATSDPVRSSYNEQFF. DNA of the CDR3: TGTGCCACCAGTGACCCGGTCCGGAGCTCCTACAATGAGCAGTTCTTC.

CDR3 sequence (DNA): TGTGCCAGCAGCCAACTACGGACAGGGGGGAACTATGGCTACACCTTC. It codes for CASSQLRTGGNYGYTF. The chain couples TRBV28 to TRBJ1-2; 10 bases map to TRBD1. Per the germline V gene, CDR1 is MDHEN and CDR2 is SYDVKM. CDR3 size: 16 residues. V was clipped by 6 bases and J by 2 bases; unmatched bases: 9.

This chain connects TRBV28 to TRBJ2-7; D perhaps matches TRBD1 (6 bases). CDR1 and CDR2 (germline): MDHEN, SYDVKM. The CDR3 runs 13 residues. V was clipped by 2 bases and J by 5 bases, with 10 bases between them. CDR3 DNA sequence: TGTGCCAGCAGTTTAGGGGGCGTGAACGAGCAGTACTTC. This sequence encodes CASSLGGVNEQYF.

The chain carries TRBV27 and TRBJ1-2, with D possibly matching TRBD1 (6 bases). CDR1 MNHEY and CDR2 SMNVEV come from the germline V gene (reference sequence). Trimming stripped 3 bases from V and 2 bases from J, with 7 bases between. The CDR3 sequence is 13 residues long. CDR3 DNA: TGTGCCAGCAGTTTCACAGGGAACTATGGCTACACCTTC. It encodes CASSFTGNYGYTF.

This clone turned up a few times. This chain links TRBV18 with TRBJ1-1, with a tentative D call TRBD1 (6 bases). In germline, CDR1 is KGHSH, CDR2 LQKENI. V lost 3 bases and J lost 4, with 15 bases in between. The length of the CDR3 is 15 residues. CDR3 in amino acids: CASSPVPRGITEAFF. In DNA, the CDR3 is TGTGCCAGCTCACCGGTTCCTAGGGGGATCACTGAAGCTTTCTTT.

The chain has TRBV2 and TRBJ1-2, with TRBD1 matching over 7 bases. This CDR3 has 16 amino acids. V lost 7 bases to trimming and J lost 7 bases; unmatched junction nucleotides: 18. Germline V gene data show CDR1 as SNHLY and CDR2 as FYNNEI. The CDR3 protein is CASTWRLDTGAGGYTF. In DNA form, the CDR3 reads TGTGCCAGCACCTGGCGGCTTGATACAGGGGCTGGTGGCTACACCTTC.

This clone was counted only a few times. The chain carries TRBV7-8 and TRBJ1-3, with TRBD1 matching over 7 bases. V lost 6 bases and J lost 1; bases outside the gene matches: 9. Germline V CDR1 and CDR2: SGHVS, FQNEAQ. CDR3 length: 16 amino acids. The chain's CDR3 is CASRPAGTASGNTIYF. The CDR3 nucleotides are TGTGCCAGCAGGCCTGCCGGGACAGCGTCTGGAAACACCATATATTTT.

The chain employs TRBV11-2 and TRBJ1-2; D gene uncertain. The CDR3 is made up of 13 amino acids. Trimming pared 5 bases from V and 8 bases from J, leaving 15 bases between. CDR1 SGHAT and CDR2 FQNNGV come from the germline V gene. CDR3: CASSPAVGGGYTF. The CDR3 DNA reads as TGTGCCAGCAGCCCAGCGGTTGGAGGGGGCTACACCTTC.

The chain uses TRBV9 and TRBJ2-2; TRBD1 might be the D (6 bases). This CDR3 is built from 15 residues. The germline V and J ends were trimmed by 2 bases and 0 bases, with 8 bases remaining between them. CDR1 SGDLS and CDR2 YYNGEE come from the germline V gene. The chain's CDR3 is CASSVRDTNTGELFF. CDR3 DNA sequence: TGTGCCAGCAGCGTCAGGGACACGAACACCGGGGAGCTGTTTTTT.

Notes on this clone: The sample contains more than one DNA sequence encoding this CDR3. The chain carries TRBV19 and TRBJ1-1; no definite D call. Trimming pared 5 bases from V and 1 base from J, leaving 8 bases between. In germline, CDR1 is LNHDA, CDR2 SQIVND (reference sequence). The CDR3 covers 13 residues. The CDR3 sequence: CASSSTGNTEAFF. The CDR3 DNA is TGTGCCAGTAGTTCGACGGGGAACACTGAAGCTTTCTTT. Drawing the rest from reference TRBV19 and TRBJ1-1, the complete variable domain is DGGITQSPKYLFRKEGQNVTLSCEQNLNHDAMYWYRQDPGQGLRLIYYSQIVNDFQKGDIAEGYSVSREKKESFPLTVTSAQKNPTAFYLCASSSTGNTEAFFGQGTRLTVV.

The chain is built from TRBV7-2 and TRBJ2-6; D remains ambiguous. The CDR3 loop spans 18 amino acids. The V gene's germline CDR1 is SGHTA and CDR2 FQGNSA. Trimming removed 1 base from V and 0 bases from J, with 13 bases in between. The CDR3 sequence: CASSLVGRLSSGANVLTF. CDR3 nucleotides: TGTGCCAGCAGCTTAGTCGGCAGGTTAAGCTCTGGGGCCAACGTCCTGACTTTC.

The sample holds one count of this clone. The CDR3 nucleotides are TGTGCCAGTAGTATAGGAGGGGGCGGAGAGACCCAGTACTTC. Its protein product is CASSIGGGGETQYF. This chain joins TRBV19 and TRBJ2-5; 7 positions match TRBD1. Trimming at V came to 1 base and at J to 4 bases, leaving 3 bases not matched to a gene. The CDR3 consists of 14 residues. Germline V CDR1 and CDR2: LNHDA, SQIVND (reference sequence). Complete variable domain (other parts from reference TRBV19 and TRBJ2-5): DGGITQSPKYLFRKEGQNVTLSCEQNLNHDAMYWYRQDPGQGLRLIYYSQIVNDFQKGDIAEGYSVSREKKESFPLTVTSAQKNPTAFYLCASSIGGGGETQYFGPGTRLLVL.

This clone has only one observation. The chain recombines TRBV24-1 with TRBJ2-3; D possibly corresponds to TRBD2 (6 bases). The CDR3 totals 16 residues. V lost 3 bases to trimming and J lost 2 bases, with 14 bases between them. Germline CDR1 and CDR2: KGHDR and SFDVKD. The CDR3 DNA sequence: TGTGCCACCAGTGATGCTACCGGGAGCTACACAGATACGCAGTATTTT. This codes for CATSDATGSYTDTQYF.

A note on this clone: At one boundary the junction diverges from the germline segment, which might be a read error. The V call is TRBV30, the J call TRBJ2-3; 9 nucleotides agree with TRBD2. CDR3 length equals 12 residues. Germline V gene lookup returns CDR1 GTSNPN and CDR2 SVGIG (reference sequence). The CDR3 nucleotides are TGTGCCTGGAGTAGCGGGAGGACCCAACGGGATTTT. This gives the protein CAWSSGRTQRDF.